Sequencing of this T cell receptor beta chain was carried out in a study of blood T cell repertoires in COVID-19. Germline V gene lookup returns CDR1 KGHSH and CDR2 LQKENI. The CDR3 is 15 residues long. Deletions cut 3 bases from V and 1 base from J, with 13 bases between. During active infection, Seattle patients enrolled and were then monitored through disease. Per the original data handling: Amplification with reference gene primers provided the estimates of nucleated cell counts. Method: immunoSEQ multiplex PCR; TCRdb's copy keeps in-frame clones and lacks some. The V and J calls and the clone size are those of that table, but D and trimming were determined from the DNA. The table records 150,000 to 200,000 clones, around nine tenths of them present only once.

The sequence was obtained from a woman in her 70s with COVID-19, enrolled during active disease. Material: peripheral blood. The gene calls are TRBV18 and TRBJ2-7; no firm D call. CDR3 region: CASSPRSERSYEQYF. CDR3 in DNA: TGTGCCAGCTCACCCAGAAGCGAACGTTCCTACGAGCAGTACTTC.